What follows is one T cell receptor (beta chain) and its context. Its specificity is not known. Trimming at V came to 5 bases and at J to 5 bases, leaving 6 bases not matched to a gene. Germline V gene data show CDR1 as MNHEY and CDR2 as SMNVEV (reference sequence). This CDR3 comprises 13 residues. This sample stems from a study of CD8 T cells in ankylosing spondylitis. Points from the study as a whole: Roughly eight highly homologous variants made up a TCR beta motif that seemed to typify ankylosing spondylitis blood.

TCRdb independently ran MiXCR on the 5' RACE reads; one entry per CDR3 protein. The sample consists of roughly 240,000 distinct CDR3 sequences, roughly a third of them appearing once. Sample: blood, either unsorted or a sorted T cell fraction (not recorded which). The TCR originated in a male donor with ankylosing spondylitis or in good health (not recorded which). The V and J genes are TRBV27 and TRBJ2-7, with 7 bases lining up with TRBD1. The CDR3 bases are TGTGCCAGCAGTCGACAGGGTCCCAACGAGCAGTACTTC. Residues: CASSRQGPNEQYF.